These T cell receptor beta chains were read from a single sample in a study of identical twins. TCRdb redid the calling of the 5' RACE reads with MiXCR, one entry per CDR3 protein. The table records approximately 190,000 distinct CDR3 sequences, 15% to 20% of them present only once. This same sample was also part of a study on T cells expressing NK-cell markers.

The sequencing input was CD8+ T cells sorted from blood. Receptors originate from a young woman in good health. Both conserved end residues are trimmed from each CDR3. Clone size, where shown, is once, few, many, or a class for clones that have expanded.

>TRBJ2-2|few|TRBV7-6
ASSLDPGGAGELF
>TRBJ2-1|few|TRBV12-3/TRBV12-4
ASSLPTTSSYNEQF
>TRBJ2-1|once|TRBV13
ASSLLSETTNNEQF
>TRBJ2-3|NA|TRBV13
ASSPDRTSEDTQY
>TRBJ2-5|NA|TRBV6-4
ASSASGSAGETQY
>TRBJ2-2|NA|TRBV18
ASSSLQNTGELF
>TRBJ2-7|few|TRBV11-2
ASRQYGTSSYEQY
>TRBJ2-6|NA|TRBV7-2
ASSLAPFAVGPSGANVLT
>TRBJ2-3|NA|TRBV5-6
ASSLSSPDTQY
>TRBJ2-2|few|TRBV3-1
ASSQARGDTGELF
>TRBJ2-3|many|TRBV7-9
ASSFQPDTQY
>TRBJ2-7|NA|TRBV20-1
SASTFSGSYEQY
>TRBJ2-2|NA|TRBV5-6
ASSLMSTYTGELF
>TRBJ1-1|NA|TRBV10-3
AISSPGQGKSEAF
>TRBJ1-1|NA|TRBV7-9
ASSSWGMTTEAF
>TRBJ2-7|few|TRBV12-3/TRBV12-4
ASRWDSAYEQY
>TRBJ2-7|NA|TRBV12-3/TRBV12-4
ASSSSISYEQY
>TRBJ2-3|NA|TRBV4-1
ASSQDGFTQY
>TRBJ2-2|NA|TRBV12-3/TRBV12-4
ASTINTGELF
>TRBJ2-1|few|TRBV3-1
ASSLPSGGSLEQF
>TRBJ1-2|NA|TRBV7-8
ASSLQGDGYT
>TRBJ1-1|NA|TRBV20-1
SARDREGYTEAF
>TRBJ1-5|once|TRBV28
ASSPFSNQPQH